Listed below are T cell receptor beta chains from one sample, sequenced in a study of blood T cell repertoires in COVID-19. Measured with immunoSEQ multiplex PCR; TCRdb has only the in-frame clones, and not every one. The data contain more than 95,000 clones, approximately 84% of them singletons. Specimen: peripheral blood. These receptors were taken from a human donor in a cohort sampled during active COVID-19. CDR3s include the opening cysteine and the closing phenylalanine or tryptophan. The order of the fields is V gene, J gene, CDR3 protein.

v_call: TRBV14
j_call: TRBJ2-1
cdr3_aa: CASSQDWAGGRNEQFF

v_call: TRBV14
j_call: TRBJ1-6
cdr3_aa: CASSLQGPGNSPLHF

v_call: TRBV11-3
j_call: TRBJ2-1
cdr3_aa: CASSSFSETGTSGTYNEQFF

v_call: TRBV19
j_call: TRBJ2-7
cdr3_aa: CASSPQMASGYEQYF

v_call: TRBV19
j_call: TRBJ1-5
cdr3_aa: CAAGQGNQPQHF

v_call: TRBV2
j_call: TRBJ1-2
cdr3_aa: CASSVRPSQYTF

v_call: TRBV4-1
j_call: TRBJ1-1
cdr3_aa: CASSQDSHSHPGPEAFF

v_call: TRBV18
j_call: TRBJ2-1
cdr3_aa: CASSVGTSGPYNEQFF

v_call: TRBV11-2
j_call: TRBJ1-3
cdr3_aa: CASSRTPSSGNTIYF

v_call: TRBV13
j_call: TRBJ2-7
cdr3_aa: CASSFIRDEQYF

v_call: TRBV5-1
j_call: TRBJ2-3
cdr3_aa: CASSLDVWGETDTQYF

v_call: TRBV11-3
j_call: TRBJ2-3
cdr3_aa: CASSSRTGETDTQYF

v_call: TRBV7-6
j_call: TRBJ2-7
cdr3_aa: CASGEGPLDEQYF

v_call: TRBV6-4
j_call: TRBJ2-3
cdr3_aa: CARAGTYTDTQYF

v_call: TRBV30
j_call: TRBJ2-2
cdr3_aa: CAWSRRGSGELFF

v_call: TRBV4-2
j_call: TRBJ2-6
cdr3_aa: CASSQEGGTGANVLTF